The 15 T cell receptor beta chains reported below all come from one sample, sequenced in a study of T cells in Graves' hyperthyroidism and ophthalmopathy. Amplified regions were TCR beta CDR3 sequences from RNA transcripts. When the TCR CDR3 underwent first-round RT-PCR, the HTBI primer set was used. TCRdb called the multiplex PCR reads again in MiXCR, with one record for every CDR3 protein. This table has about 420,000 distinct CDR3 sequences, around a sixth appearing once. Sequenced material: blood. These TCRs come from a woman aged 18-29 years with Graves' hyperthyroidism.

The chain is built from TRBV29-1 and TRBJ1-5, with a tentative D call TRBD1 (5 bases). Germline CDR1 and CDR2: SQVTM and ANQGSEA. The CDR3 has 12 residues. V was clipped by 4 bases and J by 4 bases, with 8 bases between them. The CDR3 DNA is TGCAGCGTTGCGGCAGGGAATCAGCCCCAGCATTTT. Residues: CSVAAGNQPQHF.

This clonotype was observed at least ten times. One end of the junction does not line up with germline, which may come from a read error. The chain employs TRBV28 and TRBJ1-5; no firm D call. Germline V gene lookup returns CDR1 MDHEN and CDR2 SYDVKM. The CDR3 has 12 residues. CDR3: CASSFSYQPQHF. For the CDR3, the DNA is TGTGCCAGCAGTTTTAGCTATCAGCCCCAGCATTTT.

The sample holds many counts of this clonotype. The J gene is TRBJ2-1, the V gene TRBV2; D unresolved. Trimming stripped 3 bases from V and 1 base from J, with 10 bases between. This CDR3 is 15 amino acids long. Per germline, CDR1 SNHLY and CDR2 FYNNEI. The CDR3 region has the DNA TGTGCCAGCAGTGACGAGGAGATGTCCTACAATGAGCAGTTCTTC. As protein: CASSDEEMSYNEQFF.

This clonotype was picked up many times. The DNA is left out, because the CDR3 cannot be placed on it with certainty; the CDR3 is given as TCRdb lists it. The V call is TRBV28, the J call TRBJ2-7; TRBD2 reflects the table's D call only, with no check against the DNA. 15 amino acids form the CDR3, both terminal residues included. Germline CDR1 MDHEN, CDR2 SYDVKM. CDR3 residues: CASSSSLAGTYEQYF.

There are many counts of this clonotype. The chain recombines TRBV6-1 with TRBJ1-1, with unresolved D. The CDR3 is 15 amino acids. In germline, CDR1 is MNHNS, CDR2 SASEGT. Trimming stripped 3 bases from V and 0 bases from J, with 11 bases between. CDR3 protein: CASSEMVPMNTEAFF. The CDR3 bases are TGTGCCAGCAGTGAGATGGTCCCAATGAACACTGAAGCTTTCTTT.

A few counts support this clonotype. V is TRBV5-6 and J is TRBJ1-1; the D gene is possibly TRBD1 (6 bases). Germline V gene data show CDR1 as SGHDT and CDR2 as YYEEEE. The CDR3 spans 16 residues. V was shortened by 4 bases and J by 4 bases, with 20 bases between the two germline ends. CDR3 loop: CASSEFEGEPSTEAFF. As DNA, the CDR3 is TGTGCCAGCAGCGAATTTGAGGGGGAGCCTAGCACTGAAGCTTTCTTT.

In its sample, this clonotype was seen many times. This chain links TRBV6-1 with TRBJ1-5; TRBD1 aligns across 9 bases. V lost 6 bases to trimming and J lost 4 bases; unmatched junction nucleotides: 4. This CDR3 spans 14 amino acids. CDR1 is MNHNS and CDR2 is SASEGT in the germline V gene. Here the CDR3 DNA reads TGTGCCAGCAGGTTGACAGGGGGTAATCAGCCCCAGCATTTT. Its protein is CASRLTGGNQPQHF.

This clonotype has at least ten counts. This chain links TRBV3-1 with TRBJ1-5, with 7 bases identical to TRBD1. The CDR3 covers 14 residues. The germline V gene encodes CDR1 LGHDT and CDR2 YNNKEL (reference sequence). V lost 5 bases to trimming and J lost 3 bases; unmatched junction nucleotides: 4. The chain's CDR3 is CASSFGTDNQPQHF. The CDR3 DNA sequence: TGTGCCAGCAGCTTTGGGACAGACAATCAGCCCCAGCATTTT.

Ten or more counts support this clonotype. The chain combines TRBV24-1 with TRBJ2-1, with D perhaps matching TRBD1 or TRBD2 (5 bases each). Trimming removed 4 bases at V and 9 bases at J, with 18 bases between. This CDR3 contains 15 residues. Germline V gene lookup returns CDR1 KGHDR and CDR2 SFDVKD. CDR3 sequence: CATSDPGPLPGEQFF. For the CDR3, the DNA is TGTGCCACCAGTGACCCGGGACCACTGCCTGGTGAGCAGTTCTTC.

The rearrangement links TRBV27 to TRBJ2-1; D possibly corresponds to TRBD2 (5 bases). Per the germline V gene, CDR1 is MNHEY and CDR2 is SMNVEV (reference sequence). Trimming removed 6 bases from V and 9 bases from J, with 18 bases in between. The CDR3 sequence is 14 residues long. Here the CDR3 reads CASRTSLIAGEQFF. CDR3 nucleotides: TGTGCCAGCAGGACAAGCCTAATTGCGGGTGAGCAGTTCTTC.

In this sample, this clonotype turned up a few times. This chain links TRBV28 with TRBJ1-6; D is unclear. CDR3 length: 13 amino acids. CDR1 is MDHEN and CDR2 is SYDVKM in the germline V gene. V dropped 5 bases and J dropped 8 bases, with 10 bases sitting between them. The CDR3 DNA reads TGTGCCAGCAGTGCGCCCGGAGATTCACCCCTCCACTTT. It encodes CASSAPGDSPLHF.

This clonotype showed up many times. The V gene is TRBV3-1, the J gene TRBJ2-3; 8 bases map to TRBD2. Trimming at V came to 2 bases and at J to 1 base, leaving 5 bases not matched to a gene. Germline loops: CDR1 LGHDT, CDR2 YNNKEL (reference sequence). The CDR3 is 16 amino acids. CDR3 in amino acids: CASSQLTTSGTDTQYF. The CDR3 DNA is TGTGCCAGCAGCCAATTAACGACTAGCGGCACAGATACGCAGTATTTT.

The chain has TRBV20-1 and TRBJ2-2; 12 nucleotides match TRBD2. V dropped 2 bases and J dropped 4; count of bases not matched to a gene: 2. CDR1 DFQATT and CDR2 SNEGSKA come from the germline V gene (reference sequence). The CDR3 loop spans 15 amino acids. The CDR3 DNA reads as TGCAGTGCTAGACCTAGCGGGGGGGCCACCGGGGAGCTGTTTTTT. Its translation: CSARPSGGATGELFF.

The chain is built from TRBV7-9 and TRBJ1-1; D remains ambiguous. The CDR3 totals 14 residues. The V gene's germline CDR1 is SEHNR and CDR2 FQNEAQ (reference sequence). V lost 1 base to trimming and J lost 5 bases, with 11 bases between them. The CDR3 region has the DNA TGTGCCAGCAGCTTAGGAGGGAGATGGACTGAAGCTTTCTTT. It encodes CASSLGGRWTEAFF.

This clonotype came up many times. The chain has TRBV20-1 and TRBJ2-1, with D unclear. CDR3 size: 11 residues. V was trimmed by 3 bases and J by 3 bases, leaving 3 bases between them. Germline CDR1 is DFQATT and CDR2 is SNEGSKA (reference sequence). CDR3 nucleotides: TGCAGTGCTAGGATCTACAATGAGCAGTTCTTC. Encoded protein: CSARIYNEQFF.